Given below is one TCR beta chain in context. The antigen is unknown. J gave up 6 bases and V 4 bases, and 9 bases lay outside the gene matches. The CDR3 is 16 amino acids. Germline loops: CDR1 SGHNT, CDR2 YYREEE (reference sequence). The data stem from a study of cytomegalovirus exposure and HLA in healthy donors. Findings of the study overall: As was reported, the classifier diagnosed cytomegalovirus status with high specificity and sensitivity. For most TCR sequences rarity was the rule, although some public TCRs occurred in many donors. CMV antigen specificity of a few CMV-associated chains was confirmed in vitro.

Here immunoSEQ multiplex PCR was the method, and the copy in TCRdb shows in-frame clones only, minus some. The table lists tens of thousands of clones, about 96% of them singletons. The donors were members of the validation cohort, which comprised 90 to 150 subjects and was separate from the first cohort of several hundred subjects. Material: PBMCs. This sequence was found in a man aged 18 to 30 in good health and CMV-seronegative. The chain carries TRBV5-4 and TRBJ2-3; 12 nucleotides match TRBD2. CDR3 sequence: CASSRPGLAGFDTQYF. For the CDR3, the DNA is TGTGCCAGCAGCCGACCGGGACTAGCGGGTTTCGATACGCAGTATTTT.